The source of this TCR beta chain is a study of Graves' ophthalmopathy and Graves' hyperthyroidism. Study-wide findings and caveats: Sensitivity reached 87.88% and specificity approximately 81% for a 13-signature model separating ophthalmopathy from stable hyperthyroidism.

This clonotype came up many times. The target antigen is unknown. Trimming removed 6 bases from V and 4 bases from J; junction bases left unmatched: 5. The CDR3 covers 15 residues. Per germline, CDR1 SGHAT and CDR2 FQNNGV. Hyperthyroidism in these 18- to 65-year-old patients was newly diagnosed, lasting under 2 months. The sequenced template was RNA, covering the TCR beta CDR3 region. A first-round RT-PCR used HTBI primers, followed by a second-round multiplex PCR. TCRdb reanalysed the multiplex PCR reads using MiXCR and keeps one entry per CDR3 protein. The sample has around 590,000 distinct CDR3 sequences; roughly 40% are singletons.

This sequence originates from an adult man with Graves' hyperthyroidism. J is TRBJ2-5 and V is TRBV11-2, with 13 bases aligning to TRBD2. Sequencing was carried out using peripheral blood or thyroid tissue (not recorded which). The CDR3: CASSTSGGARETQYF. In DNA form, the CDR3 reads TGTGCCAGCAGTACTAGCGGGGGGGCCCGAGAGACCCAGTACTTC.